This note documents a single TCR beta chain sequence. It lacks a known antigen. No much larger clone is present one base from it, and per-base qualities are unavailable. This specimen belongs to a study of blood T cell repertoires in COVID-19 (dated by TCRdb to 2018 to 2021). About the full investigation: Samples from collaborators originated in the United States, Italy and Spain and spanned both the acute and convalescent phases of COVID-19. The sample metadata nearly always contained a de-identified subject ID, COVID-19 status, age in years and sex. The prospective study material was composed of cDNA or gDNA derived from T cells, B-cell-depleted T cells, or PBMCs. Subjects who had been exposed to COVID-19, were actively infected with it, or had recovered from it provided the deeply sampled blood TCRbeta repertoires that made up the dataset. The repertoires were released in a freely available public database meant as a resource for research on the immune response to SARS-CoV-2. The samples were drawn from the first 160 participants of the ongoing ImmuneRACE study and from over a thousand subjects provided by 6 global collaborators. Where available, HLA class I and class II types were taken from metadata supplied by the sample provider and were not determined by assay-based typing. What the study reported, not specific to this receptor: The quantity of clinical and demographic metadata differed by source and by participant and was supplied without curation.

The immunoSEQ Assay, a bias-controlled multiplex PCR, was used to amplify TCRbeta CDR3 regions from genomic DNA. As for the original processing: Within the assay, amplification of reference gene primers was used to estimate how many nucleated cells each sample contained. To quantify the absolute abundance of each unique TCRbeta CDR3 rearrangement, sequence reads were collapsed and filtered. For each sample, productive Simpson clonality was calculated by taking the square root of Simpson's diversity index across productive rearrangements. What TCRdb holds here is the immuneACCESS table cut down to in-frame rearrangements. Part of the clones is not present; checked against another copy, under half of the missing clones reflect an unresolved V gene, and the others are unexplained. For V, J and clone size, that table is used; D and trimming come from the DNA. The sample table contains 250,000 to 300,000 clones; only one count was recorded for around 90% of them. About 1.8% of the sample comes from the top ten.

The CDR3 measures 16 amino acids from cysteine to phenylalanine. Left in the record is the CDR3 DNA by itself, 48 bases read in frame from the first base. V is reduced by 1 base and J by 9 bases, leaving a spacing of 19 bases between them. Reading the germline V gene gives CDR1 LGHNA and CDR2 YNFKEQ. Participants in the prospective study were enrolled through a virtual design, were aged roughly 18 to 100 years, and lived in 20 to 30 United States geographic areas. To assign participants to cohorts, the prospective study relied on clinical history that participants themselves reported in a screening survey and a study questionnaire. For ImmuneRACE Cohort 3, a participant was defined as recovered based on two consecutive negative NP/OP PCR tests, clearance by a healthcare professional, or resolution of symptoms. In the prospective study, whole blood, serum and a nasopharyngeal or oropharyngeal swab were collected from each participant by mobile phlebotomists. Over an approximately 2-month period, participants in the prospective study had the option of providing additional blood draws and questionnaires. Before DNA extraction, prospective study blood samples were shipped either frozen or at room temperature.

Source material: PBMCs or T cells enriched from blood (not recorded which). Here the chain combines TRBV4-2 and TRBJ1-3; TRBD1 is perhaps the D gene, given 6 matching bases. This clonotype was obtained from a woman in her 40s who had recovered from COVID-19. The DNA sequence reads TGTGCCAGCAGCCAAGCGGAGGTATACAGGGCGGCCACCATATATTTT. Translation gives CASSQAEVYRAATIYF.